This T cell receptor beta chain emerged from a study of shared clonotypes between healthy human individuals. About the research overall: CD4 naive cells filled three plates per donor, CD4 memory three, CD8 naive two and CD8 memory one. Study-wide results and caveats: Represented genetic and exposure-history diversity was restricted by having few donors. As a rule, naive subsets had a larger estimated richness than memory subsets. It was anticipated that sequencing depth would influence how many clonotypes donors shared.

Regarding this clone: The antigen is not known.

TCRdb's copy holds only in-frame clones and misses some; the assay was immunoSEQ multiplex PCR. The table lists some 1.5 million clones, around 97% of them singletons, with roughly 1.1% in the top ten. This CDR3 is built from 17 residues. V was shortened by 0 bases and J by 3 bases, with 17 bases between the two germline ends. The germline gives CDR1 SGHRS, CDR2 YFSETQ. The sample was naive CD4+ T cells sorted from blood. Subset: CD45RA+ positively selected. This TCR was sampled from a man aged 25-45 years in good health. This chain links TRBV5-1 with TRBJ2-3; D uncertain. The CDR3 coding sequence is TGCGCCAGCAGCTTGGGAAACTACCCGGCGAGGACAGATACGCAGTATTTT. It translates to CASSLGNYPARTDTQYF.